Listed below are T cell receptor beta chains from one sample, sequenced in a study of metastatic and nonmetastatic thyroid tumors. TCRdb re-analyzed the PCR reads using MiXCR. The sample has 4,500 to 6,000 clones, 28% seen once; the top ten hold 15% to 20%. The sample consisted of adjacent normal tissue. Receptors originate from a female donor with papillary thyroid cancer or a benign thyroid nodule (not recorded which). Some clones in this sample may be carry-over from other donors' samples. Each CDR3 is given with its conserved first and last residue. D genes are given only for firm matches. Size tells how often a clone was seen (once, few, many) or the class of an expanded clone, and some rows leave it out.

j_gene,abundance,len,v_gene,d_gene,CDR3aa,CDR3nt
TRBJ2-7,medium-sized,16,TRBV27,.,CASSKKGDPSPYEQYF,TGTGCCAGCAGCAAAAAAGGCGACCCGAGCCCCTACGAGCAGTACTTC
TRBJ2-1,.,11,TRBV12-3/TRBV12-4,.,CASNKSQRAGF,TGTGCCAGCAACAAAAGTCAGCGGGCGGGCTTC
TRBJ2-7,few,17,TRBV27,TRBD1,CASSLRCGGTGVHEQYF,TGCGCCAGCAGCCTGAGGTGTGGGGGGACAGGTGTTCACGAGCAGTACTTC
TRBJ2-7,once,15,TRBV5-6,.,CASSLSAGGKGEQYF,TGTGCCAGCAGCTTGTCAGCGGGTGGTAAAGGCGAGCAGTACTTC
TRBJ2-3,.,13,TRBV7-2,.,CASSDGGTDTQYF,TGTGCCAGCAGCGACGGGGGCACAGATACGCAGTATTTT
TRBJ1-1,.,14,TRBV20-1,.,CSASERLMNTEAFF,TGCAGTGCTAGTGAGCGGCTTATGAACACTGAAGCTTTCTTT
TRBJ1-5,few,17,TRBV6-1,.,CASSSGRAGVVNQPQHF,TGTGCCAGCAGTAGCGGGAGGGCCGGGGTCGTCAATCAGCCCCAGCATTTT
TRBJ1-3,.,15,TRBV11-3,.,CASSLDGTRGNTIYF,TGTGCCAGCAGCTTAGACGGGACGCGGGGAAACACCATATATTTT
TRBJ2-5,few,18,TRBV6-1,.,CASSRWPTIGGRQETQYF,TGTGCCAGCAGTCGTTGGCCTACTATCGGAGGGAGGCAAGAGACCCAGTACTTC
TRBJ2-5,.,12,TRBV28,.,CASSSAGETQYF,TGTGCCAGCAGTAGCGCGGGGGAGACCCAGTACTTC
TRBJ1-2,.,13,TRBV7-9,.,CASSSQDGNGYTF,TGTGCCAGCAGCTCACAGGATGGCAATGGCTACACCTTC
TRBJ2-3,many,15,TRBV9,.,CASSVGAVPTDTQYF,TGTGCCAGCAGCGTAGGAGCAGTTCCCACAGATACGCAGTATTTT
TRBJ2-1,many,14,TRBV6-1,.,CASSASSSYNEQFF,TGTGCCAGCAGTGCTAGCAGCTCCTACAATGAGCAGTTCTTC
TRBJ2-7,.,12,TRBV28,.,CASREPAYAQYF,TGTGCCAGCCGTGAGCCCGCATACGCGCAGTACTTC
TRBJ2-7,few,14,TRBV27,TRBD2,CSSSWTSDSYDQYF,TGCTCCAGCAGTTGGACTAGCGACTCCTACGATCAGTACTTC
TRBJ2-1,medium-sized,15,TRBV5-1,.,CASSNTGTSEGEQFF,TGCGCCAGCAGCAATACCGGGACATCAGAGGGTGAGCAGTTCTTC
TRBJ2-1,.,14,TRBV9,.,CASSVESPGYEQFF,TGTGCCAGCAGCGTAGAATCTCCGGGGTATGAGCAGTTCTTC
TRBJ2-7,once,14,TRBV5-4,TRBD1,CAGSTRGSRYEQYF,TGTGCCGGCAGCACCAGGGGGAGCAGGTACGAGCAGTACTTC